This T cell receptor (beta chain) was sequenced for a study of shared clonotypes between healthy human individuals. Germline V gene sequence: CDR1 SEHNR, CDR2 FQNEAQ (reference sequence). V lost 5 bases, J lost 5 bases, and 4 bases stayed unmatched. The CDR3 length is 14 residues. Assay used: immunoSEQ multiplex PCR; TCRdb lists only in-frame clones, some missing. The sample consists of fewer than 600,000 clones, around 78% of them appearing once. The receptor comes from a woman aged 40 to 50 in good health. Some clones in this sample may be carry-over from other donors' samples. This sequence joins TRBV7-9 and TRBJ2-5; TRBD2 aligns across 11 bases. Specimen: PBMCs. CDR3 sequence: CASSPSGRLETQYF. CDR3 DNA sequence: TGTGCCAGCAGCCCTAGCGGGAGGTTGGAGACCCAGTACTTC.